This T cell receptor (beta chain) stems from a study of blood T cell repertoires in COVID-19. Looking at the study overall: Whether acute or convalescent, the COVID-19 samples came from the United States, Italy and Spain. T cells, B-cell-depleted T cells, or PBMCs supplied cDNA or gDNA.

The CDR3 consists of 15 residues. Per germline, CDR1 SGHTA and CDR2 FQGNSA. V trimming: 3 bases; J trimming: 12 bases; junction bases outside the gene matches: 12. Per the study methods: Estimated nucleated cell counts came from reference gene primer amplification. Measured with immunoSEQ multiplex PCR; TCRdb has only the in-frame clones, and not every one. V, J and clone size derive from that table, while D and trimming were established from the DNA sequence. This table has just over 75,000 clones, less than 90% appearing once. This chain joins TRBV7-2 and TRBJ2-1; 9 positions match TRBD2. The sequence was collected from a man aged 55-75 years with active or convalescent COVID-19. The sequenced sample was peripheral blood. This CDR3 reads CASSLGTSGLQTQFF. In DNA form, the CDR3 reads TGTGCCAGCAGCTTGGGAACTAGCGGGCTTCAGACGCAGTTCTTC.